The T cell receptor (beta chain) described here comes from a study of metastatic and nonmetastatic thyroid tumors. As for the study in general: Comparison of repertoires was carried out across blood and tumor or nodule tissue from malignant and benign thyroid patients.

General study findings and limits: In both blood and tumor samples, TCR beta diversity was reported significantly higher for malignant than benign nodules.

Under the authors' procedure: A distant-metastasis classifier for papillary thyroid cancer was built using CDR3 differences across clinicopathological groups. With MiXCR, TCRdb called clones anew from the PCR reads. The V and J calls shown here were made by TCRdb, not taken from the authors' results. The sample includes 15,000 to 20,000 clones, around 35% seen only once; the top ten take roughly 7%. This CDR3 has 14 amino acids. Germline V CDR1 and CDR2: MNHNS, SASEGT. The J segment lost 2 bases and the V segment lost 6 bases, leaving 5 bases of the junction unmatched. Points on this clone: What it binds is unknown.

Before thyroid surgery, none of the patients had received any treatment. The source of this sequence is a female donor with papillary thyroid cancer or a benign thyroid nodule (not recorded which). Some clones in this sample may be carry-over from other donors' samples. Sequencing was carried out using tumor tissue. The genes are TRBV6-1 and TRBJ2-7; TRBD2 matches 9 bases. The CDR3 DNA reads as TGTGCCAGCAGGGGCGGGGGGGGGCCCTACGAGCAGTACTTC. Its translation is CASRGGGGPYEQYF.